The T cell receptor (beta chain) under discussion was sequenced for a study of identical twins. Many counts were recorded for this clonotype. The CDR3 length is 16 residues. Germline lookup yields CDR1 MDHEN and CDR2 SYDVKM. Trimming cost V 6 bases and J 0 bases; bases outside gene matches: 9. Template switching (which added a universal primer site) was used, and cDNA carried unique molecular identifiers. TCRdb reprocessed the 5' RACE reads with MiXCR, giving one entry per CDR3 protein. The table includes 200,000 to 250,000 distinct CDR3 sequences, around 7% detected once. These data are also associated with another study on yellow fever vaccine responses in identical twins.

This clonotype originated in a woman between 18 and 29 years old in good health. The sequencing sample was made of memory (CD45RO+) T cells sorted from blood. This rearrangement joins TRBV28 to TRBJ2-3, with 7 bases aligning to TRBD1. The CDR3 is CASRKQGFPSTDTQYF. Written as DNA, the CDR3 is TGTGCCAGCAGGAAACAGGGGTTTCCCAGCACAGATACGCAGTATTTT.